The TCR beta chain described here comes from a study of T cells in Graves' hyperthyroidism and ophthalmopathy. This CDR3 is built from 12 residues. Trimming removed 4 bases at V and 5 bases at J, with 6 bases between. Template material for amplifying TCR beta CDR3 regions consisted of RNA transcripts. A first-round RT-PCR of the TCR CDR3 used the HTBI primer set. TCRdb reanalysed the multiplex PCR reads using MiXCR and keeps one entry per CDR3 protein. Altogether about 480,000 distinct CDR3 sequences are present, roughly an eighth being singletons, with the ten largest covering 15% to 20%. This clonotype was seen ten or more times. Diagnosing involved the use of clinical symptoms, serum thyroxine and TRAb, thyroid ultrasound and orbital computed tomography.

The gene calls are TRBV12-3 or TRBV12-4 and TRBJ1-3; D remains ambiguous. The TCR originated in a woman younger than 35 with Graves' hyperthyroidism. Material for sequencing was blood. The CDR3 DNA follows: TGTGCCAGCAGTTCGACCCGAAACACCATATATTTT. Protein sequence: CASSSTRNTIYF.